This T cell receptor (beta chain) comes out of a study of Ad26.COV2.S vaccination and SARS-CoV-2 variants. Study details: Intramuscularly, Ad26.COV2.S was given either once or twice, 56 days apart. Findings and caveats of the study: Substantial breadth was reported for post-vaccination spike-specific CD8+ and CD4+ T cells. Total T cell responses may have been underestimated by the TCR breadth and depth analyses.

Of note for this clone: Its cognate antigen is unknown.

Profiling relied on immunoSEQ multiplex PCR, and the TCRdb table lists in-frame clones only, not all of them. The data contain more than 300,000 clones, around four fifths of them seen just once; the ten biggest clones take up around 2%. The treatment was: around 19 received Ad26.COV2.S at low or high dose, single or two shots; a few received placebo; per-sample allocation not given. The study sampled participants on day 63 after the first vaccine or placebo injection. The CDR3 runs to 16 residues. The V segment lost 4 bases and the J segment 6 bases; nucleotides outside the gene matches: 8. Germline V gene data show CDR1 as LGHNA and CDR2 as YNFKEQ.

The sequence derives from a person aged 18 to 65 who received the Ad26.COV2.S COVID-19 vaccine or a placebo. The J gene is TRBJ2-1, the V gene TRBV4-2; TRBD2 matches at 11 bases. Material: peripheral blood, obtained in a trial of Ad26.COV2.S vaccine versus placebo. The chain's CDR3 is CASSRGGLAGGNEQFF. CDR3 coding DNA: TGTGCCAGCAGCCGGGGCGGGCTAGCGGGGGGCAATGAGCAGTTCTTC.